These T cell receptor beta chains were read from a single sample in a study of T cell responses to AZD1222 COVID-19 vaccine. The assay was immunoSEQ multiplex PCR, and TCRdb's table has in-frame clones only and misses some. The profile covers under 130,000 clones, with around 89% appearing a single time and around 2.3% taken by the ten largest. The sample was peripheral blood, taken on day 0 of AZD1222 vaccination. The source of these receptors is an adult in good health. CDR3s include the opening cysteine and the closing phenylalanine or tryptophan. The D gene is left open where the match is weak. Where a row states a size, it is once, few, many or the class of an expanded clone; other rows omit it.

V: TRBV28; length: 15; D: TRBD1; size: .; J: TRBJ2-7; CDR3: CASSQLGQGSYEQYF; DNA: TGTGCCAGCAGCCAACTGGGACAGGGCTCCTACGAGCAGTACTTC
V: TRBV5-1; length: 14; D: .; size: .; J: TRBJ1-4; CDR3: CASSPVGEEEKLFF; DNA: TGCGCCAGCAGTCCCGTAGGGGAGGAGGAAAAACTGTTTTTT
V: TRBV19; length: 13; D: .; size: .; J: TRBJ2-1; CDR3: CASSILMGDEQFF; DNA: TGTGCCAGTAGCATACTAATGGGAGATGAGCAGTTCTTC
V: TRBV5-4; length: 15; D: TRBD2; size: .; J: TRBJ2-7; CDR3: CASSLDRGGPYEQYF; DNA: TGTGCCAGCAGCTTGGATCGGGGGGGGCCCTACGAGCAGTACTTC
V: TRBV6-2/TRBV6-3; length: 15; D: TRBD1; size: .; J: TRBJ2-5; CDR3: CASSFRQGSSETQYF; DNA: TGTGCCAGCAGTTTCCGACAGGGGTCTAGTGAGACCCAGTACTTC
V: TRBV7-2; length: 13; D: .; size: .; J: TRBJ1-1; CDR3: CASSTTVNTEAFF; DNA: TGTGCCAGCAGCACTACAGTGAACACTGAAGCTTTCTTT
V: TRBV28; length: 15; D: TRBD1; size: .; J: TRBJ1-2; CDR3: CASSSPGQGAGGYTF; DNA: TGTGCCAGCAGTTCACCGGGACAGGGGGCCGGGGGCTACACCTTC
V: TRBV18; length: 17; D: .; size: .; J: TRBJ2-1; CDR3: CASSHSTGSSSYNEQFF; DNA: TGTGCCAGCTCACATTCTACCGGGTCTAGCTCCTACAATGAGCAGTTCTTC
V: TRBV4-1; length: 12; D: .; size: .; J: TRBJ2-7; CDR3: CASSPMAGEQYF; DNA: TGCGCCAGCAGCCCAATGGCCGGCGAGCAGTACTTC
V: TRBV20-1; length: 11; D: .; size: .; J: TRBJ1-1; CDR3: CRGGVGTEAFF; DNA: TGCCGCGGAGGGGTAGGGACTGAAGCTTTCTTT
V: TRBV4-2; length: 16; D: .; size: .; J: TRBJ2-1; CDR3: CASSQESGLGGSEQFF; DNA: TGTGCCAGCAGCCAAGAATCGGGACTTGGCGGAAGTGAGCAGTTCTTC
V: TRBV10-3; length: 14; D: .; size: .; J: TRBJ2-1; CDR3: CAISESRSYNEQFF; DNA: TGTGCCATCAGTGAGTCCCGATCCTACAATGAGCAGTTCTTC
V: TRBV25-1; length: 15; D: .; size: .; J: TRBJ1-2; CDR3: CASSERAGFNYGYTF; DNA: TGTGCCAGCAGTGAAAGGGCGGGTTTCAACTATGGCTACACCTTC
V: TRBV7-9; length: 16; D: TRBD1; size: .; J: TRBJ1-2; CDR3: CASSPTFTRGNYGYTF; DNA: TGTGCCAGCAGCCCAACATTCACCAGGGGGAACTATGGCTACACCTTC
V: TRBV7-2; length: 14; D: TRBD1; size: .; J: TRBJ2-7; CDR3: CASSKGQGAYEQYF; DNA: TGTGCCAGCAGCAAGGGACAGGGGGCCTACGAGCAGTACTTC
V: TRBV21-1; length: 13; D: .; size: few; J: TRBJ1-5; CDR3: CASTSGPNQPQHF; DNA: TGTGCCAGCACCTCAGGCCCTAATCAGCCCCAGCATTTT
V: TRBV7-2; length: 14; D: TRBD1; size: .; J: TRBJ1-2; CDR3: CASSSLGTGLGYTF; DNA: TGTGCCAGCAGCTCACTCGGGACAGGGCTTGGCTACACCTTC
V: TRBV2; length: 12; D: .; size: .; J: TRBJ1-3; CDR3: CASRPEGDTIYF; DNA: TGTGCCAGCAGACCTGAAGGAGACACCATATATTTT
V: TRBV28; length: 13; D: .; size: .; J: TRBJ1-2; CDR3: CASSPQLNYGYTF; DNA: TGTGCCAGCAGCCCACAGCTAAACTATGGCTACACCTTC
V: TRBV5-1; length: 16; D: TRBD1; size: .; J: TRBJ2-2; CDR3: CASSSQTGSGTGELFF; DNA: TGCGCCAGCAGCTCTCAGACAGGGTCGGGCACCGGGGAGCTGTTTTTT
V: TRBV19; length: 15; D: TRBD1; size: .; J: TRBJ2-7; CDR3: CASSIRTGGRYEQYF; DNA: TGTGCCAGTAGTATCCGGACAGGGGGCAGATACGAGCAGTACTTC
V: TRBV28; length: 15; D: TRBD1; size: few; J: TRBJ1-6; CDR3: CASRTDRVRNSPLHF; DNA: TGTGCCAGCAGAACGGACAGGGTGAGGAATTCACCCCTCCACTTT
V: TRBV25-1; length: 17; D: .; size: .; J: TRBJ2-6; CDR3: CASSDSLRGSGANVLTF; DNA: TGTGCCAGCAGTGACTCGCTTCGGGGCTCTGGGGCCAACGTCCTGACTTTC
V: TRBV24-1; length: 15; D: .; size: .; J: TRBJ2-2; CDR3: CATSDSRRVTGELFF; DNA: TGTGCCACCAGTGATTCTCGCAGGGTCACCGGGGAGCTGTTTTTT
V: TRBV5-8; length: 13; D: .; size: .; J: TRBJ1-6; CDR3: CASSSGLYSPLHF; DNA: TGTGCCAGCAGCTCAGGACTGTATTCACCCCTCCACTTT
V: TRBV7-7; length: 14; D: TRBD1; size: .; J: TRBJ2-2; CDR3: CASSLDRVTGELFF; DNA: TGTGCTAGCAGCTTAGACAGGGTCACCGGGGAGCTGTTTTTT
V: TRBV20-1; length: 13; D: .; size: .; J: TRBJ2-7; CDR3: CSASLNPGNEQYF; DNA: TGCAGTGCTAGTCTTAACCCCGGCAACGAGCAGTACTTC
V: TRBV11-3; length: 15; D: .; size: .; J: TRBJ2-3; CDR3: CASSFGFWGTDTQYF; DNA: TGTGCCAGCAGCTTTGGATTCTGGGGCACAGATACGCAGTATTTT
V: TRBV5-1; length: 15; D: .; size: .; J: TRBJ1-1; CDR3: CASSLVGQMNTEAFF; DNA: TGCGCCAGCAGCTTGGTAGGGCAGATGAACACTGAAGCTTTCTTT
V: TRBV28; length: 14; D: TRBD2; size: .; J: TRBJ2-7; CDR3: CASSQAGGVNEQYF; DNA: TGTGCCAGCAGTCAAGCGGGAGGAGTAAACGAGCAGTACTTC
V: TRBV7-9; length: 15; D: TRBD1; size: .; J: TRBJ1-1; CDR3: CASRLATGANTEAFF; DNA: TGTGCCAGCAGACTCGCGACAGGGGCGAACACTGAAGCTTTCTTT
V: TRBV3-1/TRBV3-2; length: 13; D: .; size: .; J: TRBJ1-2; CDR3: CASSQGRLYGYTF; DNA: TGTGCCAGCAGCCAAGGTAGGCTCTATGGCTACACCTTC
V: TRBV18; length: 14; D: .; size: .; J: TRBJ2-2; CDR3: CASSRAVGAGELFF; DNA: TGTGCCAGCTCACGAGCAGTGGGGGCTGGGGAGCTGTTTTTT
V: TRBV18; length: 16; D: TRBD1; size: .; J: TRBJ1-4; CDR3: CASSPGQGATNEKLFF; DNA: TGTGCCAGCTCCCCGGGACAGGGGGCAACTAATGAAAAACTGTTTTTT
V: TRBV10-3; length: 15; D: .; size: .; J: TRBJ2-7; CDR3: CAISGGRDSSYEQYF; DNA: TGTGCCATATCCGGGGGTAGGGACAGTTCCTACGAGCAGTACTTC
V: TRBV18; length: 17; D: TRBD2; size: .; J: TRBJ2-7; CDR3: CASSPDHGGTQSYEQYF; DNA: TGTGCCAGCTCACCTGACCACGGGGGGACTCAGTCCTACGAGCAGTACTTC
V: TRBV6-2/TRBV6-3; length: 10; D: .; size: .; J: TRBJ1-2; CDR3: CASSHDGYTF; DNA: TGTGCCAGCAGCCATGATGGCTACACCTTC
V: TRBV5-4; length: 14; D: TRBD1; size: .; J: TRBJ1-1; CDR3: CASSLGQGYTEAFF; DNA: TGTGCCAGCAGCTTGGGACAGGGTTACACTGAAGCTTTCTTT
V: TRBV5-6; length: 13; D: .; size: .; J: TRBJ2-7; CDR3: CASSRPTSYEQYF; DNA: TGTGCCAGCAGCCGACCGACTAGTTACGAGCAGTACTTC
V: TRBV10-2; length: 15; D: .; size: .; J: TRBJ1-6; CDR3: CASSDNHLGNSPLHF; DNA: TGCGCCAGCAGTGACAATCACCTTGGCAATTCACCCCTCCACTTT
V: TRBV5-8; length: 15; D: TRBD1; size: once; J: TRBJ1-4; CDR3: CASRNNRGRWEKLFF; DNA: TGTGCCAGCAGAAATAACAGGGGGCGTTGGGAAAAACTGTTTTTT
V: TRBV6-2/TRBV6-3; length: 15; D: TRBD2; size: .; J: TRBJ2-7; CDR3: CASSYELAGGDEQYF; DNA: TGTGCCAGCAGTTACGAACTAGCGGGAGGGGACGAGCAGTACTTC
V: TRBV19; length: 15; D: .; size: .; J: TRBJ2-2; CDR3: CASSPPGANTGELFF; DNA: TGTGCCAGTAGTCCCCCCGGGGCGAACACCGGGGAGCTGTTTTTT
V: TRBV2; length: 15; D: .; size: .; J: TRBJ1-6; CDR3: CASRPWVGGNSPLHF; DNA: TGTGCCAGCCGGCCCTGGGTGGGAGGAAATTCACCCCTCCACTTT
V: TRBV7-8; length: 14; D: .; size: .; J: TRBJ1-1; CDR3: CASSRDTEYTEAFF; DNA: TGTGCCAGCAGCCGGGACACAGAATACACTGAAGCTTTCTTT
V: TRBV3-1/TRBV3-2; length: 14; D: TRBD1; size: .; J: TRBJ1-4; CDR3: CASSPGQGREKLFF; DNA: TGTGCCAGCAGCCCGGGACAGGGACGTGAAAAACTGTTTTTT
V: TRBV29-1; length: 11; D: .; size: .; J: TRBJ2-2; CDR3: CSAHIGGELFF; DNA: TGCAGCGCCCATATAGGGGGGGAGCTGTTTTTT
V: TRBV5-1; length: 15; D: .; size: .; J: TRBJ2-3; CDR3: CASSDGTTSTDTQYF; DNA: TGCGCCAGCAGCGACGGGACCACTAGCACAGATACGCAGTATTTT
V: TRBV3-1/TRBV3-2; length: 14; D: TRBD1; size: .; J: TRBJ1-1; CDR3: CASRTGGMNTEAFF; DNA: TGTGCCAGCAGGACAGGGGGCATGAACACTGAAGCTTTCTTT
V: TRBV19; length: 17; D: TRBD1; size: .; J: TRBJ2-1; CDR3: CASTSTGGVLPYNEQFF; DNA: TGTGCCAGTACGTCAACAGGGGGCGTGCTCCCCTACAATGAGCAGTTCTTC
V: TRBV10-2; length: 12; D: .; size: .; J: TRBJ1-1; CDR3: CASSWTWIEAFF; DNA: TGCGCCAGCAGTTGGACATGGATTGAAGCTTTCTTT
V: TRBV25-1; length: 14; D: TRBD1; size: .; J: TRBJ1-1; CDR3: CASSEGQANTEAFF; DNA: TGTGCCAGCAGTGAAGGACAGGCGAACACTGAAGCTTTCTTT
V: TRBV7-8; length: 15; D: TRBD1; size: .; J: TRBJ1-6; CDR3: CASSLAGQPGSPLHF; DNA: TGTGCCAGCAGCTTAGCGGGACAGCCAGGTTCACCCCTCCACTTT
V: TRBV7-8; length: 15; D: .; size: .; J: TRBJ2-4; CDR3: CASSLLRGVQYIQYF; DNA: TGTGCCAGCAGCTTATTACGAGGGGTTCAGTACATTCAGTACTTC
V: TRBV7-9; length: 15; D: .; size: .; J: TRBJ2-5; CDR3: CASSPVEGGGETQYF; DNA: TGTGCCAGCAGCCCAGTGGAAGGAGGGGGGGAGACCCAGTACTTC
V: TRBV6-2/TRBV6-3; length: 14; D: TRBD1; size: few; J: TRBJ2-5; CDR3: CASSPEGAQETQYF; DNA: TGTGCCAGCAGCCCTGAGGGGGCCCAAGAGACCCAGTACTTC
V: TRBV7-2; length: 15; D: .; size: .; J: TRBJ2-7; CDR3: CASQPGAGQTYEQYF; DNA: TGTGCCAGCCAGCCCGGTGCGGGCCAGACCTACGAGCAGTACTTC
V: TRBV3-1/TRBV3-2; length: 14; D: .; size: few; J: TRBJ1-1; CDR3: CASSQEAMNTEAFF; DNA: TGTGCCAGCAGCCAAGAAGCCATGAACACTGAAGCTTTCTTT
V: TRBV20-1; length: 11; D: .; size: .; J: TRBJ2-1; CDR3: CSARENSEQFF; DNA: TGCAGTGCTAGAGAGAACTCAGAGCAGTTCTTC